This T cell receptor beta chain stems from a study of T cells after yellow fever vaccination. Looking at the study overall: Preparation of the low-cell-number fractions used SMART-Seq v4 Ultra Low Input.

The trim removed 7 bases at V and 10 bases at J, leaving 11 bases unmatched. CDR1 DFQATT and CDR2 SNEGSKA come from the germline V gene (reference sequence). The CDR3 contains 14 residues. Whole-study results and caveats: Although the secondary response was weaker, it peaked faster, at day 5 versus 15.

5'RACE template switching produced TCR cDNA carrying a universal primer site and UMIs. TCRdb re-analysed the 5' RACE reads in MiXCR, keeping a single row per CDR3 protein. The table records a few hundred thousand distinct CDR3 sequences, approximately 13% of them present only once. In this sample, this clonotype turned up a few times. Its antigen is not identified. The specimen was CD4+ T cells sorted from PBMCs, collected 45 days after the yellow fever booster vaccination. The TCR was taken from a man aged 25-45 years who received the YFV17D yellow fever vaccine. The chain uses TRBV20-1 and TRBJ1-5; 12 positions match TRBD1. DNA for the CDR3: TGCAGTGTACCGGGACAGGGGGCTTTCGGACCCCAGCATTTT. Its protein product is CSVPGQGAFGPQHF.